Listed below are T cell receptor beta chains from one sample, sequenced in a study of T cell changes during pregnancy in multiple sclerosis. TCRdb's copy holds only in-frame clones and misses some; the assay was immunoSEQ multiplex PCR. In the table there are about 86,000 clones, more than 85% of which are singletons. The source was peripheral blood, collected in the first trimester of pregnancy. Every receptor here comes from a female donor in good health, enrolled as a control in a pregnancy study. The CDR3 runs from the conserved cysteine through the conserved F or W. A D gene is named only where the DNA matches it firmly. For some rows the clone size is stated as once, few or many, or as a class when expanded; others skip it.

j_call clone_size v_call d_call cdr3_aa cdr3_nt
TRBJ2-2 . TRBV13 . CASSLGGAWNTGELFF TGTGCCAGCAGCTTAGGGGGGGCCTGGAACACCGGGGAGCTGTTTTTT
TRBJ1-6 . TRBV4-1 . CASSTRTDSPLHF TGCGCCAGCAGCACCCGGACAGATTCACCCCTCCACTTT
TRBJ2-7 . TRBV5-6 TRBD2 CASSLKMGTRGRYEQYF TGTGCCAGCAGCTTGAAAATGGGGACTAGGGGCCGCTACGAGCAGTACTTC
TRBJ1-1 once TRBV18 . CASSPRGELGAMNTEAFF TGTGCCAGCTCACCGCGGGGGGAGTTGGGGGCCATGAACACTGAAGCTTTCTTT
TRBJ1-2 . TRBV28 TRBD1 CASSSTGGGGYGYTF TGTGCCAGCAGTTCGACAGGGGGGGGTGGCTATGGCTACACCTTC
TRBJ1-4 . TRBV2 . CASRKAGAGEKLFF TGTGCCAGCAGGAAGGCGGGTGCAGGTGAAAAACTGTTTTTT
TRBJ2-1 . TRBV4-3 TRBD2 CASSHPSGGAGNEQFF TGCGCCAGCAGCCACCCTAGCGGGGGGGCCGGGAATGAGCAGTTCTTC
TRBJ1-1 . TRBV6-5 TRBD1 CASSRDRGKNTEAFF TGTGCCAGCAGTCGGGACAGGGGGAAGAACACTGAAGCTTTCTTT
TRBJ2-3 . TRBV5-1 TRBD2 CASSPLAGGTDTQYF TGCGCCAGCAGCCCACTAGCGGGGGGCACAGATACGCAGTATTTT
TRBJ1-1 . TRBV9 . CASSVGQKNTEAFF TGTGCCAGCAGCGTTGGTCAGAAGAACACTGAAGCTTTCTTT
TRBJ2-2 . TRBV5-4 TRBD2 CASSSSGGASIGELFF TGTGCCAGCAGCTCTAGCGGGGGGGCCTCCATTGGGGAGCTGTTTTTT
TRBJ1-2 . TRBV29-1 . CSSEREFGGYTF TGCAGCTCTGAAAGGGAGTTCGGTGGCTACACCTTC
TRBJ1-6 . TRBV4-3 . CASSQGVGVIYNSPLHF TGCGCCAGCAGCCAAGGGGTCGGGGTTATATATAATTCACCCCTCCACTTT
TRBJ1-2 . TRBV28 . CASLGDWGNYGYTF TGTGCCAGTCTAGGGGATTGGGGTAACTATGGCTACACCTTC
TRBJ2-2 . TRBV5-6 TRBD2 CASSFGLAGNTGELFF TGTGCCAGCAGCTTCGGACTAGCGGGAAACACCGGGGAGCTGTTTTTT